The source of this T cell receptor beta chain is a study of blood T cell repertoires in COVID-19. In the study overall: The origin of the acute and convalescent COVID-19 samples was the United States, Italy and Spain. Sample material is recorded as cDNA or gDNA derived from T cells, B-cell-depleted T cells, or PBMCs.

How the authors handled the data: The assay estimated nucleated cells by amplifying reference gene primers. Profiling relied on immunoSEQ multiplex PCR, and the TCRdb table lists in-frame clones only, not all of them. V and J calls and clone size follow that table, whereas D and trimming were derived from the DNA. The sample lists 55,000 to 80,000 clones, approximately 80% seen once, with approximately 0.83% in the top ten. The CDR3 has 15 amino acids. Germline trimming cut 5 bases from V and 7 bases from J; bases unmatched to any gene: 8. The germline V gene has CDR1 SGHDN and CDR2 FVKESK. The V and J genes are TRBV14 and TRBJ2-1; 10 bases line up with TRBD2. The TCR comes from a woman between 65 and 79 years old with acute or convalescent COVID-19. Specimen: peripheral blood. CDR3 DNA: TGTGCCAGCAGCGCCCGACCAGCGGGAGGGAATGAGCAGTTCTTC. Translating gives CASSARPAGGNEQFF.